This T cell receptor beta chain was identified in a study of T cells in localized non-small cell lung cancer. Regarding the study as a whole: Maximal T cell clonality occurred in uninvolved adjacent lung, with tumor ranking below it. Overall survival was longer when the density of T cells in the blood was higher. Median detection of top 100 tumor clones in adjacent lung was 57 clones.

Method: immunoSEQ multiplex PCR; TCRdb's copy keeps in-frame clones and lacks some. The profile covers 45,000 or so clones, with approximately 80% appearing a single time and under 20% taken by the ten largest. Comment on this clone: Its cognate antigen is unknown.

Germline-derived CDR1 and CDR2 are LGHNT and FRNRAP. V was clipped by 2 bases and J by 5 bases; unmatched bases: 4. CDR3 size: 15 residues. Specimen: peripheral blood mononuclear cells, collected before any cancer treatment. This chain joins TRBV12-5 and TRBJ2-1; 9 bases map to TRBD2. The origin of this receptor is a man aged 40 to 75 with stage III lung adenocarcinoma. The CDR3 sequence: CASGLKRGADNEQFF. Written as DNA, the CDR3 is TGTGCTAGTGGTTTGAAGCGGGGGGCCGACAATGAGCAGTTCTTC. The variable domain in full, with the rest retrieved from reference TRBV12-5 and TRBJ2-1, is DARVTQTPRHKVTEMGQEVTMRCQPILGHNTVFWYRQTMMQGLELLAYFRNRAPLDDSGMPKDRFSAEMPDATLATLKIQPSEPRDSAVYFCASGLKRGADNEQFFGPGTRLTVL.